Sequencing of this T cell receptor (beta chain) was carried out in a study of glioma-infiltrating T cells after dendritic cell vaccination. General study results and limits: No direct clonality-survival link was found; a diverse polyclonal response may matter. Few patients contributed both blood and tumor specimens.

Up to 2 ug genomic DNA was used for TCRB CDR3 amplification. The primer mix had 60 V beta and 13 J beta primers. Sequencing was performed with immunoSEQ multiplex PCR; in TCRdb, only in-frame clones are kept and a portion is missing. The sample gives about 90,000 clones, approximately 81% of which show up once; under 3% is in the top ten. The V and J ends lost 5 bases and 3 bases, in that order; junction bases with no gene match: 4. Germline V gene data show CDR1 as MNHEY and CDR2 as SVGAGI. The CDR3 sequence is 15 residues long. With respect to this clone: Its antigen is unidentified.

Sample: blood, taken before dendritic cell vaccination. V is TRBV6-5 and J is TRBJ2-7; 13 bases match TRBD2. The source of this sequence is a human donor with glioblastoma. This CDR3 is CASSPWTSGSYEQYF. In nucleotides, the CDR3 is TGTGCCAGCAGTCCTTGGACTAGCGGGAGCTACGAGCAGTACTTC.